A single sample gave rise to the 30 T cell receptor beta chains below, sequenced in a study of blood T cells in healthy people across ages. PCR was performed a second time for roughly 7 to 11 cycles using a sample-barcoded 5' primer and a J-beta primer mix. Each CDR3 protein is one row after TCRdb ran MiXCR on the 5' RACE reads. This sample carries some 1.6 million distinct CDR3 sequences, about 31% of them seen once, and the ten largest clones take around 11%. The sample taken for sequencing was blood. The receptors derive from a young woman in good health.

The table lists this clonotype with many counts. This sequence joins TRBV7-2 and TRBJ2-5; 10 bases line up with TRBD2. The CDR3 has 15 residues. J gave up 4 bases and V 4 bases, and 6 bases lay outside the gene matches. Germline V lookup: CDR1 SGHTA, CDR2 FQGNSA. The CDR3 DNA reads TGTGCCAGCAGCTCCAGCGGGGGGGCGGGAGAGACCCAGTACTTC. Translating it yields CASSSSGGAGETQYF.

This clonotype was recorded many times. The V call is TRBV7-2, the J call TRBJ2-3, with 11 bases fitting TRBD2. This CDR3 region has 17 residues. CDR1 and CDR2 (germline): SGHTA, FQGNSA. The J segment lost 2 bases and the V segment lost 3 bases, leaving 7 bases of the junction unmatched. The CDR3 loop is CASSLAGTSGNTDTQYF. The CDR3 DNA reads as TGTGCCAGCAGCTTGGCCGGGACTAGCGGAAACACAGATACGCAGTATTTT.

This clonotype was detected a few times. This chain connects TRBV5-1 to TRBJ2-5; possibly TRBD1 or TRBD2 for D (5 bases each). V was trimmed by 4 bases and J by 2 bases, leaving 15 bases between them. Germline assignment: CDR1 SGHRS and CDR2 YFSETQ. The CDR3 consists of 15 residues. DNA for the CDR3: TGCGCCAGCAGCACCGGGGCGGTCGGTCAAGAGACCCAGTACTTC. This codes for CASSTGAVGQETQYF.

The chain recombines TRBV9 with TRBJ1-1, with D perhaps matching TRBD1 (5 bases). Germline values: CDR1 SGDLS, CDR2 YYNGEE. The CDR3 is made up of 15 amino acids. V gave up 4 bases and J gave up 1 base, with 14 bases separating them. CDR3 bases: TGTGCCAGCAGCCCGCGGAGGGGTTCGAACACTGAAGCTTTCTTT. This codes for CASSPRRGSNTEAFF.

This clonotype was seen at least ten times. The chain joins TRBV6-5 to TRBJ2-3; TRBD1 might be the D (6 bases). V lost 2 bases, J lost 2 bases, and 8 bases lay in between. There are 14 residues in the CDR3. Germline CDR1 MNHEY, CDR2 SVGAGI. CDR3 in DNA: TGTGCCAGCAGTTACCAGGGGATCACAGATACGCAGTATTTT. Translation: CASSYQGITDTQYF.

The chain employs TRBV28 and TRBJ2-2, with a tentative D call TRBD1 (6 bases). Germline V gene lookup returns CDR1 MDHEN and CDR2 SYDVKM. The CDR3 has 12 residues. Trimming left V 6 bases short and J 8 bases short, with 10 bases between. The CDR3 loop is CASRPGEGELFF. CDR3 bases: TGTGCCAGCAGACCAGGGGAAGGGGAGCTGTTTTTT.

The sample holds a few counts of this clonotype. The genes are TRBV28 and TRBJ2-7; possibly TRBD2 for D (6 bases). CDR1 and CDR2 from the germline V gene are MDHEN and SYDVKM. This CDR3 region has 14 residues. Trimming took off 6 bases at V and 6 bases at J, with 18 bases between the two ends. CDR3 sequence (DNA): TGTGCCAGCAGCCTAGCGCCCAACCGGCGCGAGCAGTACTTC. Its protein product is CASSLAPNRREQYF. The full variable domain, in which reference TRBV28 and TRBJ2-7 provide the parts outside the CDR3, is DVKVTQSSRYLVKRTGEKVFLECVQDMDHENMFWYRQDPGLGLRLIYFSYDVKMKEKGDIPEGYSVSREKKERFSLILESASTNQTSMYLCASSLAPNRREQYFGPGTRLTVT.

This chain connects TRBV7-3 to TRBJ2-3; D call uncertain. V was shortened by 5 bases and J by 2 bases, with 8 bases between the two germline ends. This CDR3 has 13 amino acids. CDR1 SGHTA and CDR2 FQGTGA come from the germline V gene. CDR3 DNA sequence: TGTGCCAGCAGCAACTACTACACAGATACGCAGTATTTT. Protein: CASSNYYTDTQYF.

CDR3 region: CASSQNGQGGTEAFF. The CDR3 nucleotides are TGCGCCAGCAGCCAAAACGGACAGGGAGGCACTGAAGCTTTCTTT. The chain recombines TRBV4-1 with TRBJ1-1; 8 nucleotides agree with TRBD1. Trimming removed 2 bases from V and 4 bases from J; junction bases left unmatched: 6. Germline CDR1 reads MGHRA; CDR2 reads YSYEKL. The CDR3 spans 15 residues.

The chain joins TRBV7-9 to TRBJ2-1; D call uncertain. Trimming cost V 1 base and J 8 bases, with 15 bases left between them. The CDR3 consists of 15 residues. CDR1 SEHNR and CDR2 FQNEAQ come from the germline V gene (reference sequence). CDR3 DNA sequence: TGTGCCAGCAGCTTAGAACTGGTTCGTGGCGATGAGCAGTTCTTC. The encoded protein is CASSLELVRGDEQFF.

The chain joins TRBV3-1 to TRBJ1-2, with unresolved D. Looked up from germline, CDR1 is LGHDT and CDR2 is YNNKEL (reference sequence). V lost 3 bases and J lost 7, with 9 bases in between. This CDR3 is built from 12 residues. CDR3 loop: CASSQTAGGYTF. DNA for the CDR3: TGTGCCAGCAGCCAGACGGCCGGTGGCTACACCTTC.

This clonotype was counted many times. The CDR3 coding sequence is TGCGCCAGCAGCTTGTGGGGGAACAGGGGAACTGAAGCTTTCTTT. Translation gives CASSLWGNRGTEAFF. This chain joins TRBV5-1 and TRBJ1-1; 7 nucleotides line up with TRBD1. The CDR3 totals 15 residues. J lost 5 bases, V lost 1 base, and 8 bases had no gene match. CDR1 SGHRS and CDR2 YFSETQ come from the germline V gene.

The rearrangement uses TRBV12-5 and TRBJ2-5; no definite D call. V was cut by 4 bases and J by 11 bases, with 14 bases left in between. In germline, CDR1 is LGHNT, CDR2 FRNRAP. The CDR3 consists of 12 residues. Here the CDR3 reads CASGSPPNEQYF. DNA for the CDR3: TGTGCTAGTGGTTCCCCGCCCAATGAGCAGTACTTC.

This clonotype turned up a few times. CDR3 loop: CASSQESGGRDGGYTF. The CDR3 DNA reads as TGTGCCAGCAGCCAAGAAAGCGGAGGCAGGGATGGGGGCTACACCTTC. V gene TRBV4-2 combines with J gene TRBJ1-2, with a weak D call TRBD1 (5 bases). Germline-derived CDR1 and CDR2 are LGHNA and YNFKEQ. The CDR3 contains 16 residues. The germline V and J ends were trimmed by 0 bases and 8 bases, with 19 bases remaining between them.

The chain combines TRBV2 with TRBJ2-5; TRBD2 might be the D (6 bases). Germline lookup yields CDR1 SNHLY and CDR2 FYNNEI. Trimming took off 7 bases at V and 0 bases at J, with 12 bases between the two ends. The CDR3 length is 14 residues. CDR3 bases: TGTGCCAGCATGCCCGGGACTTACCAAGAGACCCAGTACTTC. Translated: CASMPGTYQETQYF.

CDR3 sequence (DNA): TGTGCCAGCAGTTCAGACCCAAACAGGGGGCAGGCCAAAAACATTCAGTACTTC. Translating gives CASSSDPNRGQAKNIQYF. This chain joins TRBV28 and TRBJ2-4; 9 nucleotides align to TRBD1. The germline V gene encodes CDR1 MDHEN and CDR2 SYDVKM. The CDR3 sequence is 18 residues long. V dropped 4 bases and J dropped 1; count of bases not matched to a gene: 11. Full variable domain (outside the CDR3, taken from reference TRBV28 and TRBJ2-4): DVKVTQSSRYLVKRTGEKVFLECVQDMDHENMFWYRQDPGLGLRLIYFSYDVKMKEKGDIPEGYSVSREKKERFSLILESASTNQTSMYLCASSSDPNRGQAKNIQYFGAGTRLSVL.

This clonotype was recorded only once. The gene calls are TRBV28 and TRBJ2-3; 7 bases agree with TRBD2. V lost 5 bases, J lost 2 bases, and 16 bases stayed unmatched. The germline V gene has CDR1 MDHEN and CDR2 SYDVKM. The CDR3 has 18 amino acids. CDR3 DNA: TGTGCCAGCAGTCTCCCCTGGACCCGAGCGGGGTCCACAGATACGCAGTATTTT. It encodes CASSLPWTRAGSTDTQYF.

This clonotype has only a few counts. V and J are TRBV5-1 and TRBJ2-1; 12 nucleotides line up with TRBD2. Germline V CDR1 and CDR2: SGHRS, YFSETQ. Trimming took 5 bases from V and 7 from J; bases not matched to a gene: 10. There are 16 residues in the CDR3. The CDR3 region is CASSHTSGRSSNEQFF. The CDR3, as DNA: TGCGCCAGCAGTCACACTAGCGGGAGGTCAAGTAATGAGCAGTTCTTC.

The rearrangement links TRBV3-1 to TRBJ2-5; TRBD2 matches at 11 bases. Germline CDR1 is LGHDT and CDR2 is YNNKEL (reference sequence). The CDR3 loop spans 16 amino acids. V shed 1 base, J shed 4 bases, and the junction held 5 bases outside the gene matches. The CDR3 is CASSQGSSGRAETQYF. CDR3 bases: TGTGCCAGCAGCCAAGGAAGTAGCGGGAGGGCAGAGACCCAGTACTTC.

This clonotype was counted only a few times. The V call is TRBV27, the J call TRBJ1-2, with D possibly TRBD1 on 5 matching bases. Germline CDR1 MNHEY, CDR2 SMNVEV (reference sequence). The V end was cut by 6 bases, the J end by 3 bases, with 23 bases between. This CDR3 is 17 amino acids long. CDR3 in amino acids: CASSPRDAYALYYGYTF. The CDR3 nucleotides are TGTGCCAGCAGCCCTCGGGACGCATATGCTTTATACTATGGCTACACCTTC.

The chain recombines TRBV5-1 with TRBJ1-1; D uncertain. This CDR3 region has 13 residues. The ends were cut back, 5 bases at V and 4 bases at J, with 12 bases in the middle. Germline V gene lookup returns CDR1 SGHRS and CDR2 YFSETQ. CDR3 DNA sequence: TGCGCCAGCAGGGCCCAGGTCGGCACTGAAGCTTTCTTT. Protein product: CASRAQVGTEAFF. Variable domain in full (rest from reference TRBV5-1 and TRBJ1-1): KAGVTQTPRYLIKTRGQQVTLSCSPISGHRSVSWYQQTPGQGLQFLFEYFSETQRNKGNFPGRFSGRQFSNSRSEMNVSTLELGDSALYLCASRAQVGTEAFFGQGTRLTVV.

The sample holds a few counts of this clonotype. V is TRBV15 and J is TRBJ2-1, with D maybe TRBD1 (5 bases). Germline V gives CDR1 LNHNV, CDR2 YYDKDF (reference sequence). V lost 0 bases and J lost 10, with 13 bases in between. The CDR3 spans 14 residues. The CDR3: CATSRETVLGEQFF. The CDR3 nucleotides are TGTGCCACCAGCAGAGAGACAGTCCTCGGGGAGCAGTTCTTC.

This clonotype has ten or more counts. The chain carries TRBV29-1 and TRBJ2-5; no clear D. The CDR3 spans 13 residues. V was shortened by 2 bases and J by 3 bases, with 10 bases between the two germline ends. The germline gives CDR1 SQVTM, CDR2 ANQGSEA. CDR3 amino acids: CSVETRAKETQYF. CDR3 sequence (DNA): TGCAGCGTTGAAACTCGAGCTAAAGAGACCCAGTACTTC.

This clonotype was detected only a few times. The junction departs from the called germline gene at one end, perhaps through a read error. The chain has TRBV9 and TRBJ2-5, with 8 bases that match TRBD1. The germline V gene encodes CDR1 SGDLS and CDR2 YYNGEE. The CDR3 consists of 12 residues. The CDR3 DNA reads as TGCGGGACAGGAACGGACCAAGAGACCCAGTACTTC. Its translation: CGTGTDQETQYF.

About this clonotype itself: A read error may account for a junction end that differs from germline. The chain links TRBV6-1 to TRBJ2-2, with TRBD1 identical over 11 bases. The CDR3 loop spans 15 amino acids. CDR1 and CDR2 from the germline V gene are MNHNS and SASEGT. The CDR3 nucleotides read TGTGCCAGCAGGGACAGGGGGCTGGTCACCGGGGAGCGGTTTTTT. Protein sequence: CASRDRGLVTGERFF.

The J gene is TRBJ2-1, the V gene TRBV27, with 12 positions matching TRBD1. The germline V gene has CDR1 MNHEY and CDR2 SMNVEV (reference sequence). The J segment lost 10 bases and the V segment lost 5 bases, leaving 9 bases of the junction unmatched. This CDR3 has 15 residues. The CDR3 DNA follows: TGTGCCAGCAGTCGATCCGGGACAGGGGGCTACGAGCAGTTCTTC. This encodes CASSRSGTGGYEQFF.

This clonotype occurred a few times. The chain combines TRBV18 with TRBJ2-5, with a tentative D call TRBD1 (6 bases). With 3 bases removed from V and 1 base from J, the gap between germline ends came to 9 bases. CDR3 length equals 14 residues. Germline lookup yields CDR1 KGHSH and CDR2 LQKENI. The CDR3 nucleotides are TGTGCCAGCTCACCGGACAGATTCCAAGAGACCCAGTACTTC. This encodes CASSPDRFQETQYF.

V usage is TRBV28 and J usage is TRBJ2-1; D is unclear. Trimming pared 7 bases from V and 4 bases from J, leaving 14 bases between. The V gene's germline CDR1 is MDHEN and CDR2 SYDVKM. The CDR3 runs to 14 residues. The CDR3: CASIETSGYNEQFF. The CDR3 nucleotides are TGTGCCAGCATAGAGACCAGTGGGTACAATGAGCAGTTCTTC.

The chain has TRBV20-1 and TRBJ2-1, with 11 bases fitting TRBD2. In germline, CDR1 is DFQATT, CDR2 SNEGSKA (reference sequence). The CDR3 sequence is 16 residues long. The V and J ends lost 4 bases and 0 bases, in that order; junction bases with no gene match: 5. CDR3 in amino acids: CSAKASGGFSYNEQFF. For the CDR3, the DNA is TGCAGTGCTAAAGCTAGCGGGGGGTTCTCCTACAATGAGCAGTTCTTC.

This clonotype was counted only a few times. The genes are TRBV29-1 and TRBJ2-1; unclear D gene. Germline-derived CDR1 and CDR2 are SQVTM and ANQGSEA. The CDR3 extends over 15 amino acids. V lost 7 bases and J 0 bases, leaving 16 bases between the germline ends. The CDR3 DNA sequence: TGCAGCGCAGAATCTATGGGCAGCTCCTACAATGAGCAGTTCTTC. Amino acid sequence: CSAESMGSSYNEQFF.